Below are 12 T cell receptor beta chains sequenced from a single sample in a study of cytomegalovirus exposure and HLA in healthy donors listed by TCRdb under 2017. Libraries were constructed by the immunoSEQ multiplex PCR assay. A mixture of 60 forward primers for TCR Vbeta segments and 13 reverse primers for TCR Jbeta segments was used in the multiplex PCR. TCRdb re-hosts the immuneACCESS table, in-frame sequences only. Its copies lack some clones; in the studies checked, an unresolved V gene accounts for under half of them, and the cause for the rest is not known. The sample table records more than 80,000 clones; about 75% of these occur just once. More than 2% of the sample belongs to the ten largest clones. Sequenced material: PBMCs. Source of these receptors: a man in his forties in good health and CMV-seronegative.

The V and J genes are TRBV5-6 and TRBJ1-2, with D tentatively TRBD1 (6 bases). The germline gives CDR1 SGHDT, CDR2 YYEEEE. The CDR3 extends over 14 amino acids. V dropped 1 base and J dropped 5 bases, with 12 bases sitting between them. As DNA, the CDR3 is TGTGCCAGCAGCTTGTCAGGGGTTGAATATGGCTACACCTTC. Its translation: CASSLSGVEYGYTF.

V and J are TRBV4-1 and TRBJ2-5; 15 bases are shared with TRBD2. The length of the CDR3 is 16 residues. Germline trimming cut 4 bases from V and 4 bases from J; bases unmatched to any gene: 4. Germline V lookup: CDR1 MGHRA, CDR2 YSYEKL. In nucleotides, the CDR3 is TGCGCCAGCAGCCGGACTAGCGGGGGGGCCAGAGAGACCCAGTACTTC. Protein product: CASSRTSGGARETQYF.

The chain carries TRBV27 and TRBJ2-1; 7 positions match TRBD2. Trimming took 6 bases from V and 7 from J; bases not matched to a gene: 12. Germline CDR1 is MNHEY and CDR2 is SMNVEV (reference sequence). The CDR3 length is 15 residues. The CDR3 here is CASSPTSRPRNEQFF. CDR3 nucleotide sequence: TGTGCCAGCAGCCCGACTAGCAGGCCGCGGAATGAGCAGTTCTTC.

The V and J genes are TRBV7-2 and TRBJ2-1; 7 bases line up with TRBD1. Losses at the gene ends were 3 bases for V and 3 bases for J; bases not matched to a gene: 2. This CDR3 is built from 14 residues. Germline CDR1 reads SGHTA; CDR2 reads FQGNSA. The CDR3 DNA follows: TGTGCCAGCAGCTTCTGGGACAGCTACAATGAGCAGTTCTTC. Amino acids: CASSFWDSYNEQFF.

The J gene is TRBJ2-2, the V gene TRBV4-1; D is unclear. CDR1 and CDR2 from the germline V gene are MGHRA and YSYEKL. V lost 2 bases and J lost 7, with 11 bases in between. This CDR3 has 14 amino acids. This chain's CDR3 is CASSQIPLFGELFF. The CDR3 bases are TGCGCCAGCAGCCAAATCCCCCTGTTCGGGGAGCTGTTTTTT.

With regard to this clone: Other DNA sequences from this sample encode an identical CDR3 as well. The chain uses TRBV7-9 and TRBJ2-5; D ambiguous. The germline V and J ends were trimmed by 5 bases and 5 bases, with 6 bases remaining between them. The CDR3 sequence is 11 residues long. Looked up from germline, CDR1 is SEHNR and CDR2 is FQNEAQ (reference sequence). CDR3 protein: CASSPQETQYF. CDR3 DNA sequence: TGTGCCAGCAGCCCGCAGGAGACCCAGTACTTC.

The gene calls are TRBV7-8 and TRBJ2-7; 10 bases align to TRBD1. Germline CDR1 SGHVS, CDR2 FQNEAQ. The length of the CDR3 is 16 residues. V dropped 3 bases and J dropped 1; count of bases not matched to a gene: 6. This chain's CDR3 is CASSFRDRGPSYEQYF. For the CDR3, the DNA is TGTGCCAGCAGCTTTAGGGACAGGGGCCCTTCCTACGAGCAGTACTTC. Drawing the rest from reference TRBV7-8 and TRBJ2-7, the complete variable domain is GAGVSQSPRYKVAKRGQDVALRCDPISGHVSLFWYQQALGQGPEFLTYFQNEAQLDKSGLPSDRFFAERPEGSVSTLKIQRTQQEDSAVYLCASSFRDRGPSYEQYFGPGTRLTVT.

This rearrangement joins TRBV30 to TRBJ1-5; a weak D match, TRBD1 (6 bases). The CDR3 has 17 residues. V gave up 2 bases and J gave up 1 base, with 18 bases separating them. Per germline, CDR1 GTSNPN and CDR2 SVGIG (reference sequence). CDR3 sequence (DNA): TGTGCCTGGAGTCGACCGGGACACCAACCCAGCAATCAGCCCCAGCATTTT. Protein product: CAWSRPGHQPSNQPQHF.

V and J are TRBV7-9 and TRBJ1-1; D might be TRBD1 (5 bases). Per germline, CDR1 SEHNR and CDR2 FQNEAQ (reference sequence). This CDR3 region has 14 residues. Between the trimmed V and J ends, which lost 2 bases and 4 bases, there was a span of 11 bases. This CDR3 is CASSLSGRGTEAFF. The CDR3 coding sequence is TGTGCCAGCAGCTTAAGTGGGAGGGGCACTGAAGCTTTCTTT.

This clone was seen a single time. This chain uses TRBV4-1 with TRBJ1-2; D possibly corresponds to TRBD1 (6 bases). Germline V CDR1 and CDR2: MGHRA, YSYEKL. This CDR3 comprises 15 residues. V was clipped by 4 bases and J by 4 bases, with 16 bases between them. CDR3 nucleotide sequence: TGCGCCAGCAGCCGGGCCCGGACAGTCGGCTATGGCTACACCTTC. As protein: CASSRARTVGYGYTF.

This sequence joins TRBV4-1 and TRBJ1-1; 7 nucleotides align to TRBD1. From germline, CDR1 is MGHRA and CDR2 YSYEKL. V was clipped by 3 bases and J by 0 bases; unmatched bases: 7. This CDR3 has 16 amino acids. The CDR3 nucleotides read TGCGCCAGCAGCCAGGAAGTTACAGGGGTGAACACTGAAGCTTTCTTT. As protein: CASSQEVTGVNTEAFF.

This chain connects TRBV29-1 to TRBJ2-5; a possible D gene is TRBD1 (7 bases). Germline CDR1 reads SQVTM; CDR2 reads ANQGSEA. The CDR3 extends over 15 amino acids. V lost 1 base, J lost 4 bases, and 16 bases lay in between. This CDR3 is CSVEGGGQGGETQYF. The CDR3 DNA follows: TGCAGCGTTGAAGGAGGGGGTCAGGGGGGAGAGACCCAGTACTTC. Full variable domain (missing parts from reference TRBV29-1 and TRBJ2-5): SAVISQKPSRDICQRGTSLTIQCQVDSQVTMMFWYRQQPGQSLTLIATANQGSEATYESGFVIDKFPISRPNLTFSTLTVSNMSPEDSSIYLCSVEGGGQGGETQYFGPGTRLLVL.